What follows are 6 T cell receptor beta chains derived from one specimen sequenced in a study of blood T cell repertoires in COVID-19. The method was immunoSEQ multiplex PCR; TCRdb's version includes in-frame clones alone and lacks a portion of them. The sample contains 130,000 to 150,000 clones, 88% of which appear only once. The specimen was peripheral blood. The receptors were sampled from a man aged 65-85 years with acute or convalescent COVID-19.

V and J are TRBV7-9 and TRBJ1-2; D is uncertain. Germline loops: CDR1 SEHNR, CDR2 FQNEAQ (reference sequence). This CDR3 has 14 amino acids. Trimming removed 5 bases from V and 4 bases from J, with 14 bases in between. CDR3 DNA: TGTGCCAGCAGCCGTGCTGAGGGAATCTATGGCTACACCTTC. This sequence encodes CASSRAEGIYGYTF.

This clone came up once. The chain links TRBV5-1 to TRBJ2-2, with 8 nucleotides matching TRBD1. This CDR3 has 15 residues. From germline, CDR1 is SGHRS and CDR2 YFSETQ. V shed 6 bases and J 1 base; nucleotides not matched to a gene: 5. The DNA for the CDR3 is TGCGCCAGCAACTCCGGGACAGGGAACACCGGGGAGCTGTTTTTT. Translated: CASNSGTGNTGELFF.

CDR3 nucleotides: TGTGCCAGCAGTAATCAGGGTAACCAGCCCCAGCATTTT. Its translation is CASSNQGNQPQHF. This chain connects TRBV6-6 to TRBJ1-5; maybe TRBD1 (5 bases). Deletions cut 5 bases from V and 7 bases from J, with 12 bases between. Germline V gene lookup returns CDR1 MNHNY and CDR2 SVGAGI (reference sequence). The CDR3 runs to 13 residues.

V is TRBV2 and J is TRBJ1-2, with 11 bases aligning to TRBD1. Trimming at V came to 2 bases and at J to 8 bases, leaving 4 bases not matched to a gene. The germline CDR1 and CDR2 sequences are SNHLY and FYNNEI. The CDR3 runs to 14 residues. CDR3 residues: CASSEMGTGGGYTF. As DNA, the CDR3 is TGTGCCAGCAGTGAAATGGGGACAGGGGGAGGCTACACCTTC.

The CDR3 reads CASRSPGGTGTNYGYTF. The CDR3 region has the DNA TGTGCCAGCAGATCGCCTGGGGGGACAGGTACTAACTATGGCTACACCTTC. The chain is built from TRBV27 and TRBJ1-2; 8 bases fit TRBD1. The germline V gene encodes CDR1 MNHEY and CDR2 SMNVEV (reference sequence). CDR3 size: 17 residues. V lost 6 bases to trimming and J lost 0 bases; unmatched junction nucleotides: 12.

The chain joins TRBV3-1 (or the pseudogene TRBV3-2) to TRBJ2-3; 7 bases line up with TRBD2. Germline CDR1 and CDR2: LGHDT and YNNKEL (reference sequence). V lost 3 bases, J lost 3 bases, and 6 bases stayed unmatched. CDR3 length: 15 amino acids. The CDR3 is CASSQRAGVTDTQYF. For the CDR3, the DNA is TGTGCCAGCAGCCAGCGGGCGGGGGTAACAGATACGCAGTATTTT.